Following are 14 T cell receptor beta chains from one sample sequenced in a study of T-cell reconstitution after alpha-beta-depleted transplantation in children. Construction of the TCRbeta library involved unique molecular identifiers. TCRdb reanalysed the PCR reads using MiXCR and keeps one entry per CDR3 protein. The sample has more than 550,000 distinct CDR3 sequences, 10% seen once. Sequences were derived from PBMCs from the stem cell graft donor, sampled from the stem cell graft. Source of these receptors: a human donor who donated a stem cell graft to a child with acute myeloid leukemia.

The rearrangement joins TRBV2 to TRBJ2-7; D not certain. The CDR3 length is 13 residues. Trimming took off 3 bases at V and 4 bases at J, with 10 bases between the two ends. Germline V CDR1 and CDR2: SNHLY, FYNNEI. Here the CDR3 DNA reads TGTGCCAGCAGTGAGATTGTGGGATACGAGCAGTACTTC. Translating gives CASSEIVGYEQYF.

This clonotype showed up just a few times. V and J are TRBV15 and TRBJ1-4; unclear D gene. V dropped 4 bases and J dropped 5 bases, with 8 bases sitting between them. The CDR3 sequence is 13 residues long. The germline CDR1 and CDR2 sequences are LNHNV and YYDKDF (reference sequence). The CDR3 here is CATSIPANEKLFF. The DNA of the CDR3 is TGTGCCACCAGCATCCCGGCAAATGAAAAACTGTTTTTT.

The V gene is TRBV20-1, the J gene TRBJ2-7; 11 nucleotides match TRBD2. Germline CDR1 and CDR2: DFQATT and SNEGSKA (reference sequence). The CDR3 is made up of 15 amino acids. The ends lost 2 bases at V and 5 bases at J; junction bases unmatched: 8. Here the CDR3 DNA reads TGCAGTGCTAGACAGGGTAGCGGGGGGGTTAACGAGCAGTACTTC. It codes for CSARQGSGGVNEQYF.

This clonotype was seen a handful of times. This rearrangement joins TRBV28 to TRBJ2-7, with TRBD1 matching 10 bases. J was trimmed by 2 bases and V by 2 bases; bases with no gene match: 3. The CDR3 is 15 amino acids. Germline V gene sequence: CDR1 MDHEN, CDR2 SYDVKM. The CDR3 loop is CASSLGGTGAYEQYF. The CDR3, as DNA: TGTGCCAGCAGTTTAGGCGGGACAGGGGCCTACGAGCAGTACTTC.

Ten or more counts support this clonotype. The chain has TRBV30 and TRBJ2-7; unclear D gene. The CDR3 runs 11 residues. Trimming stripped 5 bases from V and 2 bases from J, with 7 bases between. Germline V lookup: CDR1 GTSNPN, CDR2 SVGIG (reference sequence). This CDR3 is CAWQLAYEQYF. CDR3 DNA sequence: TGTGCCTGGCAGTTGGCCTACGAGCAGTACTTC. The whole variable domain, remainder taken from reference TRBV30 and TRBJ2-7, is SQTIHQWPATLVQPVGSPLSLECTVEGTSNPNLYWYRQAAGRGLQLLFYSVGIGQISSEVPQNLSASRPQDRQFILSSKKLLLSDSGFYLCAWQLAYEQYFGPGTRLTVT.

In this sample, this clonotype turned up many times. The chain has TRBV12-3 or TRBV12-4 and TRBJ2-3; D is unresolved. With 1 base removed from V and 4 bases from J, the gap between germline ends came to 3 bases. There are 12 residues in the CDR3. This CDR3 is CASSLVPDTQYF. In DNA, the CDR3 is TGTGCCAGCAGTTTAGTTCCAGATACGCAGTATTTT.

This clonotype has ten or more counts. The chain couples TRBV12-3 or TRBV12-4 to TRBJ2-3; tentative D call: TRBD2 (6 bases). Trimming cost V 6 bases and J 5 bases, with 15 bases left between them. The CDR3 covers 14 residues. CDR3 protein: CASSVSGEGDTQYF. The DNA for the CDR3 is TGTGCCAGCAGCGTTTCGGGGGAAGGAGATACGCAGTATTTT.

The chain combines TRBV15 with TRBJ2-7; TRBD1 matches at 8 bases. The germline V gene encodes CDR1 LNHNV and CDR2 YYDKDF (reference sequence). V was clipped by 5 bases and J by 1 base; unmatched bases: 4. The CDR3 is 14 residues long. Here the CDR3 DNA reads TGTGCCACCAGCTCGGGACAGGATTCCTACGAGCAGTACTTC. Protein: CATSSGQDSYEQYF.

This clonotype was counted many times. The gene calls are TRBV29-1 and TRBJ2-3; possible D gene TRBD2, 5 bases. Looked up from germline, CDR1 is SQVTM and CDR2 is ANQGSEA. Trimming shortened V by 3 bases and J by 2 bases, and 9 bases separated the two germline ends. This CDR3 has 13 amino acids. The CDR3, as DNA: TGCAGCGTTGATTCGGGATTCACAGATACGCAGTATTTT. This encodes CSVDSGFTDTQYF.

This clonotype was observed at least ten times. The V call is TRBV10-3, the J call TRBJ2-4, with 16 nucleotides matching TRBD2. There are 16 residues in the CDR3. Trimming at V came to 10 bases and at J to 6 bases, leaving 9 bases not matched to a gene. The germline V gene has CDR1 ENHRY and CDR2 SYGVKD. The CDR3 DNA follows: TGTGCCACTAAAGGGACTAGCGGGAGGGCGGCAAACATTCAGTACTTC. It codes for CATKGTSGRAANIQYF.

The chain has TRBV19 and TRBJ2-1; 8 nucleotides align to TRBD1. The CDR3 length is 15 residues. CDR1 is LNHDA, CDR2 SQIVND, per germline (reference sequence). The junction had 11 bases not matched to a gene; V was cut back by 7 bases and J by 6 bases. The CDR3 sequence is CASTWTGSTGNEQFF. The CDR3 DNA sequence: TGTGCCAGTACCTGGACAGGGAGTACTGGCAATGAGCAGTTCTTC. The complete variable domain, with remaining parts taken from reference TRBV19 and TRBJ2-1, reads DGGITQSPKYLFRKEGQNVTLSCEQNLNHDAMYWYRQDPGQGLRLIYYSQIVNDFQKGDIAEGYSVSREKKESFPLTVTSAQKNPTAFYLCASTWTGSTGNEQFFGPGTRLTVL.

This clonotype came up a few times. This chain connects TRBV20-1 to TRBJ1-2; D uncertain. The germline gives CDR1 DFQATT, CDR2 SNEGSKA (reference sequence). CDR3 length: 15 amino acids. The V end lost 3 bases, the J end lost 0 bases, and 14 bases lay between the germline ends. CDR3 nucleotide sequence: TGCAGTGCTAGGCGTGTAGGGCAGACTAACTATGGCTACACCTTC. This sequence encodes CSARRVGQTNYGYTF.

The table lists this clonotype with many counts. The chain employs TRBV4-2 and TRBJ2-7, with D unclear. V was pared by 3 bases and J by 7 bases, with 10 bases between. Germline CDR1 LGHNA, CDR2 YNFKEQ. CDR3 size: 12 residues. The CDR3 sequence: CASSHDEQEQYF. CDR3 in DNA: TGTGCCAGCAGCCACGATGAGCAGGAGCAGTACTTC.

This clonotype came up many times. The chain uses TRBV28 and TRBJ1-1, with TRBD1 identical over 12 bases. Germline lookup yields CDR1 MDHEN and CDR2 SYDVKM. There are 16 residues in the CDR3. J lost 2 bases, V lost 5 bases, and 6 bases had no gene match. The CDR3 spells CASSPGDRGHNTEAFF. As DNA, the CDR3 is TGTGCCAGCAGTCCCGGGGACAGGGGGCATAACACTGAAGCTTTCTTT.